Included here is one T cell receptor (beta chain) sequence, with context. This entry is derived from a study of blood T cell repertoires in COVID-19. Sequencing was performed with immunoSEQ multiplex PCR; in TCRdb, only in-frame clones are kept and a portion is missing. This table holds some 390,000 clones, 89% found once. CDR1 is LNHDA, CDR2 SQIVND, per germline (reference sequence). With 3 bases clipped from V and 2 bases from J, the junction kept 18 bases outside the gene matches. The CDR3 has 19 residues. The specimen sequenced was peripheral blood. The J gene is TRBJ2-7, the V gene TRBV19, with TRBD2 matching 8 bases. The sequence derives from a woman aged 40 to 49 with COVID-19, enrolled during active disease. The chain's CDR3 is CASSIDRTDESGSPYEQYF. In nucleotides, the CDR3 is TGTGCCAGTAGTATTGATAGGACCGATGAGAGCGGGAGCCCCTACGAGCAGTACTTC.